These 19 T cell receptor beta chains share one sample of origin, sequenced in a study of shared clonotypes between healthy human individuals. TCRdb keeps only in-frame clones here, not all; method: immunoSEQ multiplex PCR. The sample yields around 1.5 million clones, approximately 98% seen once. The sample taken for sequencing was naive CD4+ T cells sorted from blood. Specified subset: CD45RA+ positively selected. These receptor sequences come from a man younger than 40 in good health.

Notes on this clone: Other DNA sequences in this sample translate to the same CDR3. The chain recombines TRBV18 with TRBJ2-7, with TRBD1 identical over 8 bases. CDR1 and CDR2 (germline): KGHSH, LQKENI. The V gene end was trimmed by 3 bases and the J gene end by 1 base; junction bases not matched to a gene: 2. This CDR3 spans 14 amino acids. CDR3 nucleotides: TGTGCCAGCTCACCGGGACAGGTTTCCTACGAGCAGTACTTC. Translated: CASSPGQVSYEQYF.

This chain uses TRBV28 with TRBJ1-1; TRBD1 is a possible D gene (5 bases). The V gene lost 6 bases and the J gene lost 1 base, with 12 bases spanning the gap. Germline CDR1 is MDHEN and CDR2 is SYDVKM. The CDR3 loop spans 14 amino acids. CDR3 coding DNA: TGTGCCAGCAGGCCGACGGGGGGGAACACTGAAGCTTTCTTT. It encodes CASRPTGGNTEAFF.

The chain carries TRBV6-6 and TRBJ1-4; 7 positions agree with TRBD1. The CDR3 is made up of 14 amino acids. The V and J ends lost 6 bases and 8 bases, in that order; junction bases with no gene match: 9. Germline lookup yields CDR1 MNHNY and CDR2 SVGAGI (reference sequence). CDR3 amino acids: CASSSPGQREKLFF. CDR3 in DNA: TGTGCCAGCAGCTCACCGGGACAGAGGGAAAAACTGTTTTTT.

This chain uses TRBV30 with TRBJ2-5; TRBD1 agrees at 8 bases. The CDR3 length is 16 residues. Germline V gives CDR1 GTSNPN, CDR2 SVGIG (reference sequence). Germline trimming cut 3 bases from V and 2 bases from J; bases unmatched to any gene: 11. CDR3 loop: CAWSLGRRGPQETQYF. The DNA of the CDR3 is TGTGCCTGGAGCCTCGGTCGCAGGGGGCCACAAGAGACCCAGTACTTC.

The V and J genes are TRBV6-1 and TRBJ2-1, with D maybe TRBD2 (7 bases). V dropped 2 bases and J dropped 8 bases, with 19 bases sitting between them. Germline CDR1 and CDR2: MNHNS and SASEGT. The CDR3 contains 16 residues. CDR3 sequence: CASSELSGGALDEQFF. The CDR3 DNA reads as TGTGCCAGCAGTGAACTAAGTGGGGGGGCCTTAGATGAGCAGTTCTTC.

Regarding this clone: This specimen includes other DNA sequences encoding the same CDR3. The V gene is TRBV27, the J gene TRBJ2-7; D is ambiguous. The CDR3 spans 13 residues. Per germline, CDR1 MNHEY and CDR2 SMNVEV (reference sequence). V shed 3 bases and J shed 1 base, with 7 bases lying between them. In DNA form, the CDR3 reads TGTGCCAGCAGTTTTCTCGGGTCCTACGAGCAGTACTTC. Translated: CASSFLGSYEQYF.

V gene TRBV6-1 combines with J gene TRBJ2-7, with D perhaps TRBD1 or TRBD2 (5 bases each). CDR3 length: 13 amino acids. Germline CDR1 MNHNS, CDR2 SASEGT. The germline V and J ends were trimmed by 8 bases and 6 bases, with 17 bases remaining between them. CDR3 nucleotides: TGTGCCAGCGCCGGGACCTACCGCGCCGAGCAGTACTTC. Translation gives CASAGTYRAEQYF.

The count of this clone is one. The genes are TRBV18 and TRBJ2-1; 11 nucleotides line up with TRBD2. The CDR3 is 17 residues long. Germline V lookup: CDR1 KGHSH, CDR2 LQKENI. J gave up 8 bases and V 4 bases, and 13 bases lay outside the gene matches. The CDR3 DNA is TGTGCCAGCTCACACCTAGCGGGAGGCCCTCTCTCCGATGAGCAGTTCTTC. Translated, it gives CASSHLAGGPLSDEQFF.

The genes are TRBV4-3 and TRBJ2-1; D is unclear. From germline, CDR1 is LGHNA and CDR2 YSLEER. V was clipped by 0 bases and J by 4 bases, with 13 bases between them. The CDR3 spans 16 residues. CDR3 amino acids: CASSQDLKRAYNEQFF. The CDR3 region has the DNA TGCGCCAGCAGCCAAGATCTGAAACGGGCATACAATGAGCAGTTCTTC.

CDR3 nucleotides: TGTGCCACCAGCACCAGGGTCCCCTACAATGAGCAGTTCTTC. It is translated as CATSTRVPYNEQFF. The rearrangement links TRBV15 to TRBJ2-1; perhaps TRBD1 as D (5 bases). Germline V CDR1 and CDR2: LNHNV, YYDKDF (reference sequence). Trimming removed 4 bases at V and 2 bases at J, with 9 bases between. The CDR3 contains 14 residues.

The gene calls are TRBV4-1 and TRBJ2-5, with D possibly matching TRBD2 (5 bases). The CDR3 runs 16 residues. V lost 1 base and J lost 4, with 16 bases in between. Germline V CDR1 and CDR2: MGHRA, YSYEKL. CDR3 loop: CASSQVRAGGRETQYF. The CDR3 coding sequence is TGCGCCAGCAGCCAAGTCCGGGCCGGAGGACGAGAGACCCAGTACTTC.

The gene calls are TRBV5-1 and TRBJ2-5, with TRBD1 matching 12 bases. CDR3 length: 17 amino acids. Germline V CDR1 and CDR2: SGHRS, YFSETQ. Trimming took 0 bases from V and 5 from J; bases not matched to a gene: 8. CDR3 protein: CASSLEGTGGSWETQYF. The CDR3 nucleotides read TGCGCCAGCAGCTTGGAAGGGACAGGGGGCAGTTGGGAGACCCAGTACTTC.

This chain connects TRBV5-1 to TRBJ1-1; D gene ambiguous. The V gene's germline CDR1 is SGHRS and CDR2 YFSETQ. The CDR3 has 15 residues. V lost 0 bases, J lost 1 base, and 10 bases lay in between. The CDR3, as DNA: TGCGCCAGCAGCTTGGCCGGTAGCGGGAACACTGAAGCTTTCTTT. Its protein is CASSLAGSGNTEAFF.

The chain has TRBV7-9 and TRBJ2-7, with 7 bases matching TRBD1. The CDR3 is made up of 13 amino acids. Looked up from germline, CDR1 is SEHNR and CDR2 is FQNEAQ (reference sequence). V shed 0 bases, J shed 7 bases, and the junction held 3 bases outside the gene matches. The CDR3 sequence: CASSLAGTAEQYF. CDR3 nucleotides: TGTGCCAGCAGCTTAGCCGGGACAGCTGAGCAGTACTTC.

This clone was seen just once. The chain employs TRBV7-9 and TRBJ1-1, with unresolved D. Per the germline V gene, CDR1 is SEHNR and CDR2 is FQNEAQ (reference sequence). V was clipped by 2 bases and J by 4 bases, with 5 bases between them. The CDR3 consists of 12 residues. The CDR3 protein is CASSLMGTEAFF. CDR3 bases: TGTGCCAGCAGCTTAATGGGCACTGAAGCTTTCTTT.

The chain employs TRBV5-1 and TRBJ2-2, with D hard to call. CDR3 length: 14 residues. Germline values: CDR1 SGHRS, CDR2 YFSETQ. V was pared by 5 bases and J by 1 base, with 9 bases between. As DNA, the CDR3 is TGCGCCAGCAGACTCTTGGAGAACACCGGGGAGCTGTTTTTT. Its translation is CASRLLENTGELFF. The full variable domain, its missing parts supplied by reference TRBV5-1 and TRBJ2-2, is KAGVTQTPRYLIKTRGQQVTLSCSPISGHRSVSWYQQTPGQGLQFLFEYFSETQRNKGNFPGRFSGRQFSNSRSEMNVSTLELGDSALYLCASRLLENTGELFFGEGSRLTVL.

The chain couples TRBV4-1 to TRBJ2-7, with D unclear. The CDR3 sequence is 14 residues long. The germline V and J ends were trimmed by 0 bases and 3 bases, with 9 bases remaining between them. The V gene's germline CDR1 is MGHRA and CDR2 YSYEKL. The DNA of the CDR3 is TGCGCCAGCAGCCAAGACTCTCAACGCTACGAGCAGTACTTC. This translates into CASSQDSQRYEQYF.

The chain recombines TRBV28 with TRBJ2-7; D gene uncertain. V was pared by 10 bases and J by 3 bases, with 16 bases between. Per germline, CDR1 MDHEN and CDR2 SYDVKM. The CDR3 has 13 residues. CDR3 in amino acids: CATTVSLSYEQYF. The DNA of the CDR3 is TGTGCCACCACAGTTTCCCTAAGCTACGAGCAGTACTTC.

The genes are TRBV2 and TRBJ2-2, with 8 bases fitting TRBD1. V gave up 7 bases and J gave up 0 bases; unmatched junction bases: 1. CDR3 size: 14 residues. The germline V gene encodes CDR1 SNHLY and CDR2 FYNNEI. CDR3 DNA sequence: TGTGCCAGCATACAGGGGGCGAACACCGGGGAGCTGTTTTTT. It is translated as CASIQGANTGELFF.